The clone carrying this T cell receptor beta chain was seen a single time. The ends lost 2 bases at V and 1 base at J; junction bases unmatched: 7. From germline, CDR1 is SGDLS and CDR2 YYNGEE. This CDR3 comprises 18 residues. The data were produced by immunoSEQ multiplex PCR, yet TCRdb's version contains in-frame clones alone and is incomplete. The sample consists of about 49,000 clones, about 85% of them appearing once. The data were taken from a study of OX40 agonist ivuxolimab in advanced cancers. The starting material was CD4+ or CD8+ T cells sorted from blood, obtained in a trial of the OX40 agonist ivuxolimab. The gene calls are TRBV9 and TRBJ2-3; 13 bases are a match to TRBD2. The source of this sequence is an adult with an advanced solid tumor such as melanoma, head and neck, liver or kidney cancer. CDR3 loop: CASSVPSGLAGGTDTQYF. The CDR3 coding sequence is TGTGCCAGCAGCGTCCCTTCTGGACTAGCGGGGGGCACAGATACGCAGTATTTT.